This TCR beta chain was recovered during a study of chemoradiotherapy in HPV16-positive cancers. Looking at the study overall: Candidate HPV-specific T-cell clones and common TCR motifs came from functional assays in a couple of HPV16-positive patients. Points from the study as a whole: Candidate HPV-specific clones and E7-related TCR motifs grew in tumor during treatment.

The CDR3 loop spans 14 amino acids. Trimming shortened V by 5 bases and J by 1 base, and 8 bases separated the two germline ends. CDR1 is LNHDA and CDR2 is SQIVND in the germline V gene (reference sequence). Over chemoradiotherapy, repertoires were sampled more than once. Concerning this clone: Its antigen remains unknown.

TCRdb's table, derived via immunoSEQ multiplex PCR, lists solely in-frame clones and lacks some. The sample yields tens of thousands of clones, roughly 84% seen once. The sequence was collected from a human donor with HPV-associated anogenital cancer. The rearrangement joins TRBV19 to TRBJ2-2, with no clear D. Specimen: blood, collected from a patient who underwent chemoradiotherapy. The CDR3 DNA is TGTGCCAGTAGTTCAAAGATGAACACCGGGGAGCTGTTTTTT. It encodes CASSSKMNTGELFF.